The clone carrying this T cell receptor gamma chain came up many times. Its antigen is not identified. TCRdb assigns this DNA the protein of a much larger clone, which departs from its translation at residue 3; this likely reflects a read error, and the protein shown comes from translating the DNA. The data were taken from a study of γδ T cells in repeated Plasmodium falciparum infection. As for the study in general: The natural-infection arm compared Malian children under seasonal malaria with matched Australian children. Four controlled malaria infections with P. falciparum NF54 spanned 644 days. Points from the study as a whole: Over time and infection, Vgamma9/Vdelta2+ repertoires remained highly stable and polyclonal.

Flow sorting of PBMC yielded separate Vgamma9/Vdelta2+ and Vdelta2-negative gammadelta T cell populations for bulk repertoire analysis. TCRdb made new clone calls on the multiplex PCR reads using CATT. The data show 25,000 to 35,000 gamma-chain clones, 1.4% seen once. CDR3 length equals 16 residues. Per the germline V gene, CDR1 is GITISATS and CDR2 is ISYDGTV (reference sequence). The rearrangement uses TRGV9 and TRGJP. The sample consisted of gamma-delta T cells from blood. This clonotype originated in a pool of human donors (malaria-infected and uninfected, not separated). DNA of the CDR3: TGTGCCTCGTGGGAGGTGAGGGAGTTGGGCAAAAAAATCAAGGTATTT. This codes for CASWEVRELGKKIKVF.